This TCR beta chain was obtained from a study of T cells in women clearing cervical HPV infection. This table comes from immunoSEQ multiplex PCR, and its TCRdb copy is limited to in-frame clones, with some not included. Recorded for this sample: 20,000 to 30,000 clones. Input material: blood buffy coat. This sequence originates from a woman aged 18-70 years with a cervical HPV16 infection that either progressed to CIN3+ or cleared (not recorded which).

Partial CDR3 DNA: TGTGCCAGCAGCCGGACAGGGTCCCTCTCACCC. It encodes CASSRTGSLSP. The whole CDR3 protein is CASSRTGSLSPLHF. This rearrangement joins TRBV28 to TRBJ1-6; TRBD1 matches 8 bases. The CDR3 goes on 3 residues after the read ends, and that part is filled in from the germline J gene. Germline V CDR1 and CDR2: MDHEN, SYDVKM. The V and J ends lost 6 bases and 10 bases, in that order; junction bases with no gene match: 8. This CDR3 has 14 residues.